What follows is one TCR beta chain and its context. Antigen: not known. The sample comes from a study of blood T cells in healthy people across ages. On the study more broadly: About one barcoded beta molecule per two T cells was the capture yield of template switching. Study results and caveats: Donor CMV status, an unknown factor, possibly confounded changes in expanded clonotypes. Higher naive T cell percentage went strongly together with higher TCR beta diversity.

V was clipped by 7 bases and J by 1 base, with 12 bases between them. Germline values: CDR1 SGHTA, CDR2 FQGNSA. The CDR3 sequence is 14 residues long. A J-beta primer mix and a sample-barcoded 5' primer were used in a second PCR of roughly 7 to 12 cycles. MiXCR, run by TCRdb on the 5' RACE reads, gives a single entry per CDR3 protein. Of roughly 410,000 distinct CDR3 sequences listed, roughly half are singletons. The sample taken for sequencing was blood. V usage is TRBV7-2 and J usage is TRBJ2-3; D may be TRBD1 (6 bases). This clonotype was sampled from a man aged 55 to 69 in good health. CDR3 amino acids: CASTPRQGTDTQYF. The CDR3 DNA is TGTGCCAGCACCCCTAGACAGGGCACAGATACGCAGTATTTT.